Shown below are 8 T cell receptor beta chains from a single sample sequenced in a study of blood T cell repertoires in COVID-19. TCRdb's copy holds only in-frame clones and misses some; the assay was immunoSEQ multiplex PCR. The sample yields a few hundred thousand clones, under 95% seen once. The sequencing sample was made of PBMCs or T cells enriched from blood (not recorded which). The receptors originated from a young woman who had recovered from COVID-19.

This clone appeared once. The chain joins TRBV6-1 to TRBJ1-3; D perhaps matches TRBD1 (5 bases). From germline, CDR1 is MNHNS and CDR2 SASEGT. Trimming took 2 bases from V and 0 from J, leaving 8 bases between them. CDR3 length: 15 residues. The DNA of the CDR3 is TGTGCCAGCAGTGAACACAGGTACTCTGGAAACACCATATATTTT. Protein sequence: CASSEHRYSGNTIYF.

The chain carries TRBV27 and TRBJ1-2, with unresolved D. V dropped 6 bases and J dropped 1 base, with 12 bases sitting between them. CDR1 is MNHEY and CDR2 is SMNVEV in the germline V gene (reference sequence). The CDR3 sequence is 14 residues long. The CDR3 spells CASSPRRGNYGYTF. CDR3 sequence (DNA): TGTGCCAGCAGCCCCCGGCGGGGTAACTATGGCTACACCTTC.

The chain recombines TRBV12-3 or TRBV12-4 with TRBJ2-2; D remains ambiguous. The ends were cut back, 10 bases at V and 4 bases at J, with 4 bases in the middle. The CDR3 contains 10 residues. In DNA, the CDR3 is TGTGCCACCGGCACCGGGGAGCTGTTTTTT. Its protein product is CATGTGELFF.

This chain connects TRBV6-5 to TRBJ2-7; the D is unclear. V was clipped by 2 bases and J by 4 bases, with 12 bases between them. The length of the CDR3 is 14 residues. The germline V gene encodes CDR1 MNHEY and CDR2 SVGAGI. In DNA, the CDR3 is TGTGCCAGCAGTTACCTGAGCTCAAAGTACGAGCAGTACTTC. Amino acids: CASSYLSSKYEQYF.

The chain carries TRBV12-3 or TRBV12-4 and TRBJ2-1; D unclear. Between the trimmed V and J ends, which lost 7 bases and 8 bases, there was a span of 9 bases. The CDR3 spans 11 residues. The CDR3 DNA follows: TGTGCCAGCACCCTCGGGTATGAGCAGTTCTTC. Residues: CASTLGYEQFF.

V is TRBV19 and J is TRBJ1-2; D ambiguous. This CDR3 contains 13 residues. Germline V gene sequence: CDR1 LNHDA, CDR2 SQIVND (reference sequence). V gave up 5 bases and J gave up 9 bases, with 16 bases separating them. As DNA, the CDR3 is TGTGCCAGTAGTCTCCAAGGCGGCCAGAGCTACACCTTC. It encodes CASSLQGGQSYTF.

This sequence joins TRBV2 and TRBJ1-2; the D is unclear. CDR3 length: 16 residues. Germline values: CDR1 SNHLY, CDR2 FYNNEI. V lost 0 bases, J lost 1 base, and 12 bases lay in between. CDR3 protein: CASSEAGINFNYGYTF. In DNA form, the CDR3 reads TGTGCCAGCAGTGAAGCCGGGATAAACTTTAACTATGGCTACACCTTC.

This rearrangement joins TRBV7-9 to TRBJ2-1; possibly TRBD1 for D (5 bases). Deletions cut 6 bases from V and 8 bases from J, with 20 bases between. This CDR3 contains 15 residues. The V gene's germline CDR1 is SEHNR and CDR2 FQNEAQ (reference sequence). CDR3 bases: TGTGCCAGCAGGCCACCCCCAGGGTTAGGCCATGAGCAGTTCTTC. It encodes CASRPPPGLGHEQFF.